This T cell receptor (beta chain) was documented in a study of cytomegalovirus exposure and HLA in healthy donors. Notes on the study in general: It has been reported that TCR beta sequences accurately predicted the HLA-A and HLA-B alleles of most subjects. In a later analysis, TCR association rates varied by HLA locus: DRB1 most, HLA-C fewest.

V was trimmed by 1 base and J by 1 base, leaving 11 bases between them. The CDR3 runs to 16 residues. Germline V lookup: CDR1 SGHTS, CDR2 YDEGEE. Donors counted as nominally healthy when sampled, yet unrecorded immune exposures were likely. Comments on this clone: Antigen unknown.

A multiplex PCR was run with 60 Vbeta primers and 13 Jbeta primers. Using immunoSEQ multiplex PCR, the repertoire was profiled, and TCRdb retains in-frame clones only, with some absent. The data contain roughly 100,000 clones, around three quarters of them seen just once; the ten biggest clones take up around 5.1%. The clonotype was recovered from a female donor in good health and CMV-seropositive. The rearrangement joins TRBV5-8 to TRBJ2-2; D call uncertain. Source material: PBMCs. CDR3 sequence reads: CASSLSSNLNTGELFF. CDR3 in DNA: TGTGCCAGCAGCTTGTCGAGCAATCTGAACACCGGGGAGCTGTTTTTT.